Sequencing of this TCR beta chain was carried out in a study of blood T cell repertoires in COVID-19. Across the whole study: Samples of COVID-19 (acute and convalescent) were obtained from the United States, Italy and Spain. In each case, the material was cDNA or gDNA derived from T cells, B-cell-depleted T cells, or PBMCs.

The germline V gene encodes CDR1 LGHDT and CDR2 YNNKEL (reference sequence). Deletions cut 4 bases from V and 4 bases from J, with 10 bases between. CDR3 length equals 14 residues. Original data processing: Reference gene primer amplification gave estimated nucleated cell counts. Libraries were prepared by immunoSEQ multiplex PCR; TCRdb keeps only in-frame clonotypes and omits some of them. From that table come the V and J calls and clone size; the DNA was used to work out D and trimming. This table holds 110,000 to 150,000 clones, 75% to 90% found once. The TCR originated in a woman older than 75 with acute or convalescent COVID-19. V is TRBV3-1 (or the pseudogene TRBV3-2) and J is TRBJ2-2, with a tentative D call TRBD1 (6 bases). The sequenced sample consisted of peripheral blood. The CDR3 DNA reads TGTGCCAGCAGCCTACAGGGTGCCACCGGGGAGCTGTTTTTT. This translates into CASSLQGATGELFF.